The clone carrying this T cell receptor (beta chain) was seen more than once but under ten times. The antigen is undetermined. Each CDR3 protein is one row after TCRdb ran MiXCR on the reads. The table has about 500,000 distinct CDR3 sequences, around 30% seen once; the top ten hold 15% to 20%. This sample was taken from a study of T cell repertoires in cytomegalovirus infection. The study's findings and limits: Of the TCR beta families, the public ones yielded a cumulative frequency that identified carriers of CMV plus the relevant HLA.

Losses at the gene ends were 5 bases for V and 8 bases for J; bases not matched to a gene: 10. CDR1 is SGHTA, CDR2 FQGNSA, per germline. This CDR3 spans 14 amino acids. The rearrangement uses TRBV7-2 and TRBJ1-2; 8 bases agree with TRBD1. The sequence came from a human donor in good health (CMV status not recorded). Some clones in this sample may be carry-over from other donors' samples. Sequenced material: cultured PBMCs, taken from culture after CMV antigen stimulation. The CDR3 region has the DNA TGTGCCAGCAGCGCGGACAGGGTTTCTCGGGGCTACACCTTC. Translating it yields CASSADRVSRGYTF.